The rows below give T cell receptor beta chains drawn from one sample of a study of cytomegalovirus exposure and HLA in healthy donors. Generated by immunoSEQ multiplex PCR, the TCRdb table keeps only in-frame clones and is missing some. The table has 150,000 to 200,000 clones, roughly 86% seen once. The material sequenced was PBMCs. Receptor source: a man in his forties or fifties in good health and CMV-seropositive. Each CDR3 is given with its conserved first and last residue. The D gene is left open where the match is weak. Size tells how often a clone was seen (once, few, many) or the class of an expanded clone, and some rows leave it out.

CASNPLGQGTDEQFF | TGTGCCAGCAACCCCTTGGGACAGGGTACAGATGAGCAGTTCTTC | - | TRBJ2-1 | TRBD1 | TRBV6-6
CARAGSTYEQYF | TGCGCCAGGGCCGGGTCTACCTACGAGCAGTACTTC | - | TRBJ2-7 | - | TRBV10-1
CASSLSSFYETQYF | TGTGCCAGCAGCTTATCTAGCTTTTACGAGACCCAGTACTTC | - | TRBJ2-5 | - | TRBV11-1
CASSLRVGTGGTGELFF | TGTGCCAGCAGCTTGAGGGTCGGGACAGGGGGCACCGGGGAGCTGTTTTTT | - | TRBJ2-2 | TRBD1 | TRBV4-2
CASSLESGGNQPQHF | TGTGCCAGCAGCTTAGAATCAGGGGGCAATCAGCCCCAGCATTTT | - | TRBJ1-5 | - | TRBV7-6
CASRDQAGSTDTQYF | TGTGCCAGCAGAGATCAAGCGGGGAGCACAGATACGCAGTATTTT | - | TRBJ2-3 | TRBD2 | TRBV5-8
CASSEAGTAKFF | TGTGCCAGCAGTGAAGCCGGGACAGCCAAGTTCTTC | - | TRBJ2-1 | TRBD1 | TRBV6-1
CASSPNPQGGGETQYF | TGCGCCAGCAGCCCGAACCCACAGGGAGGGGGAGAGACCCAGTACTTC | - | TRBJ2-5 | - | TRBV5-1
CASSLVGGDTEAFF | TGTGCCAGCAGTTTAGTGGGGGGGGACACTGAAGCTTTCTTT | - | TRBJ1-1 | - | TRBV27
CASSYRGFSYGYTF | TGTGCCAGCAGTTACAGGGGGTTTAGTTATGGCTACACCTTC | - | TRBJ1-2 | TRBD1 | TRBV11-2
CASSQDRVTRPLAEQYF | TGCGCCAGCAGCCAAGATAGAGTGACTAGGCCCTTGGCCGAGCAGTACTTC | - | TRBJ2-7 | - | TRBV4-3
CASSLGLAGGRNEQFF | TGCGCCAGCAGCTTGGGTCTAGCGGGAGGTAGGAATGAGCAGTTCTTC | - | TRBJ2-1 | TRBD2 | TRBV5-1
CATTPGYLQPQHF | TGTGCCACCACCCCAGGGTACCTTCAGCCCCAGCATTTT | - | TRBJ1-5 | - | TRBV10-3
CASRGLTSSGNTIYF | TGTGCCAGCAGGGGACTGACGAGCTCTGGAAACACCATATATTTT | - | TRBJ1-3 | - | TRBV2
CASRQTQGAPGEQYF | TGCGCCAGCAGACAAACACAGGGGGCGCCCGGAGAGCAGTACTTC | - | TRBJ2-7 | TRBD1 | TRBV5-1
CASSLWVAGSGYEQYF | TGTGCCAGCAGCTTATGGGTGGCGGGTAGCGGCTACGAGCAGTACTTC | once | TRBJ2-7 | - | TRBV7-9